These T cell receptor beta chains were read from a single sample in a study of shared clonotypes between healthy human individuals. Sequenced by immunoSEQ multiplex PCR; TCRdb stores in-frame clones only, minus some. The sample contains a few million clones, 80% to 95% of which appear only once. Sequencing was carried out using naive CD4+ T cells from PBMCs. The receptor set was obtained from a young man in good health. Some clones in this sample may be carry-over from other donors' samples. Both conserved end residues are part of each CDR3. D genes are given only for firm matches. Not all rows give a size; the values are once, few, many and, for expanded clones, a class.

CDR3	DNA	size	V	J	length	D
CASSFNRGRGEKLFF	TGCGCCAGCAGCTTTAACAGGGGGCGGGGTGAAAAACTGTTTTTT	NA	TRBV5-1	TRBJ1-4	15	TRBD1
CASSPEQGNYGYTF	TGTGCCAGCAGCCCCGAACAGGGGAACTATGGCTACACCTTC	NA	TRBV7-2	TRBJ1-2	14	TRBD1
CASGSPGRNTEAFF	TGTGCCAGCGGATCCCCCGGGAGGAACACTGAAGCTTTCTTT	NA	TRBV28	TRBJ1-1	14	NA
CASSLGTLAKNIQYF	TGCGCCAGCAGCTTAGGGACCTTAGCCAAAAACATTCAGTACTTC	NA	TRBV5-1	TRBJ2-4	15	NA
CASSPSSPRGNEQFF	TGTGCCAGCTCACCAAGTTCCCCCCGAGGCAATGAGCAGTTCTTC	NA	TRBV18	TRBJ2-1	15	NA
CASSSGVYEQYF	TGTGCCAGCAGTTCAGGGGTTTACGAGCAGTACTTC	NA	TRBV28	TRBJ2-7	12	NA
CASILTGDLSGANVLTF	TGTGCCAGCATTCTAACAGGGGATCTTTCTGGGGCCAACGTCCTGACTTTC	once	TRBV4-2	TRBJ2-6	17	TRBD1
CAWQPGMGNTIYF	TGTGCCTGGCAGCCGGGGATGGGAAACACCATATATTTT	few	TRBV30	TRBJ1-3	13	NA
CATSRVVSGYYEQYF	TGTGCCACCAGCAGAGTGGTTTCGGGTTACTACGAGCAGTACTTC	NA	TRBV15	TRBJ2-7	15	NA
CASSFTGRRNTGELFF	TGTGCCAGCAGTTTTACAGGGAGAAGGAACACCGGGGAGCTGTTTTTT	NA	TRBV28	TRBJ2-2	16	NA
CASSLGGRHNEQFF	TGTGCCAGCAGCTTAGGGGGCAGACACAATGAGCAGTTCTTC	NA	TRBV11-3	TRBJ2-1	14	NA
CASSLQPSVGTGELFF	TGCGCCAGCAGCCTCCAACCCTCCGTGGGCACCGGGGAGCTGTTTTTT	NA	TRBV5-1	TRBJ2-2	16	NA
CSVIENYGYTF	TGCAGCGTAATAGAAAACTATGGCTACACCTTC	NA	TRBV29-1	TRBJ1-2	11	NA
CAIGRSTDTQYF	TGTGCCATCGGACGAAGCACAGATACGCAGTATTTT	NA	TRBV27	TRBJ2-3	12	NA
CASSSPRHYNYGYTF	TGTGCCAGCAGCTCGCCCAGACACTATAACTATGGCTACACCTTC	NA	TRBV5-6	TRBJ1-2	15	NA
CASSRGGLFKDTQYF	TGTGCCAGCAGCCGTGGAGGACTCTTCAAGGATACGCAGTATTTT	NA	TRBV5-8	TRBJ2-3	15	NA
CASSPARGAGELFF	TGTGCCAGCAGTCCGGCAAGGGGCGCCGGGGAGCTGTTTTTT	once	TRBV6-5	TRBJ2-2	14	NA
CASSPANGGRADEQYF	TGCGCCAGCAGTCCTGCGAATGGCGGGAGGGCCGACGAGCAGTACTTC	once	TRBV5-1	TRBJ2-7	16	TRBD2
CASRASLAGGYNEQFF	TGTGCCAGCAGGGCATCTCTAGCGGGAGGGTACAATGAGCAGTTCTTC	once	TRBV2	TRBJ2-1	16	TRBD2
CASRDRTYGYTF	TGTGCCAGCCGGGACAGGACCTATGGCTACACCTTC	NA	TRBV6-5	TRBJ1-2	12	TRBD1
CASSRRLAGVDTDTQYF	TGCGCCAGCAGCCGCCGACTAGCGGGAGTTGACACAGATACGCAGTATTTT	NA	TRBV4-3	TRBJ2-3	17	TRBD2
CASSLIEDAEQFF	TGTGCCAGCAGCTTAATCGAGGATGCTGAGCAGTTCTTC	NA	TRBV7-9	TRBJ2-1	13	NA
CASSQGQGIEKLFF	TGCGCCAGCAGCCAAGGACAGGGGATTGAAAAACTGTTTTTT	NA	TRBV4-1	TRBJ1-4	14	TRBD1
CAPVASGSPLQYF	TGCGCCCCCGTTGCGAGCGGGAGCCCATTGCAGTATTTT	NA	TRBV10-1	TRBJ2-3	13	TRBD2
CASSESPSGAYNEQFF	TGTGCCAGCAGTGAAAGCCCTAGCGGGGCCTACAATGAGCAGTTCTTC	NA	TRBV6-1	TRBJ2-1	16	TRBD2
CASRRGTALLYEQYF	TGCGCCAGCAGACGCGGGACAGCTTTGCTGTACGAGCAGTACTTC	NA	TRBV4-1	TRBJ2-7	15	NA
CASSLEGGVPSEQYF	TGTGCCAGCAGCTTAGAGGGAGGGGTCCCCTCCGAGCAGTACTTC	NA	TRBV7-2	TRBJ2-7	15	TRBD2
CASSLEGTGYEQYF	TGCGCCAGCAGCTTGGAGGGGACAGGCTACGAGCAGTACTTC	NA	TRBV5-1	TRBJ2-7	14	TRBD1
CASSWSGESSTDTQYF	TGCGCCAGCAGCTGGTCGGGAGAATCGAGCACAGATACGCAGTATTTT	NA	TRBV5-1	TRBJ2-3	16	NA
CASSQFGAESGLGNEQFF	TGTGCCAGTAGCCAATTCGGGGCGGAAAGCGGCTTAGGGAATGAGCAGTTCTTC	NA	TRBV19	TRBJ2-1	18	NA
CASSWGRESHYNEQFF	TGTGCCAGCAGTTGGGGCCGGGAGAGTCACTACAATGAGCAGTTCTTC	NA	TRBV28	TRBJ2-1	16	NA
CASSLVGLLNTGELFF	TGTGCCAGCAGCTTAGTAGGACTGCTTAACACCGGGGAGCTGTTTTTT	NA	TRBV7-8	TRBJ2-2	16	NA
CASRKQGTKDYNEQFF	TGTGCCAGCAGGAAACAGGGCACAAAAGACTACAATGAGCAGTTCTTC	NA	TRBV6-6	TRBJ2-1	16	NA
CASSYGRSNQPQHF	TGTGCCAGCAGTTACGGCAGGAGCAATCAGCCCCAGCATTTT	NA	TRBV6-6	TRBJ1-5	14	NA
CASSSQGQYTEAFF	TGTGCCAGCAGCTCTCAGGGACAATACACTGAAGCTTTCTTT	NA	TRBV7-3	TRBJ1-1	14	NA
CASSLAAGAPYEQYF	TGTGCCAGCAGCTTGGCCGCGGGAGCTCCCTACGAGCAGTACTTC	once	TRBV5-4	TRBJ2-7	15	TRBD2
CASSQRSAKNTGELFF	TGTGCCAGCAGCCAGAGAAGCGCAAAGAACACCGGGGAGCTGTTTTTT	NA	TRBV14	TRBJ2-2	16	NA
CASLPGRGLYEQYF	TGTGCCAGCCTCCCCGGCAGGGGCCTATACGAGCAGTACTTC	NA	TRBV2	TRBJ2-7	14	NA
CASSPQYRVYEQYF	TGTGCCAGCAGTCCGCAATACAGGGTCTACGAGCAGTACTTC	NA	TRBV6-1	TRBJ2-7	14	NA
CASSQAPQTQYF	TGTGCCAGCAGCCAAGCCCCCCAGACCCAGTACTTC	NA	TRBV14	TRBJ2-5	12	NA
CASRTGTDYGYTF	TGTGCCAGCAGAACCGGGACAGACTATGGCTATACCTTC	NA	TRBV2	TRBJ1-2	13	TRBD1